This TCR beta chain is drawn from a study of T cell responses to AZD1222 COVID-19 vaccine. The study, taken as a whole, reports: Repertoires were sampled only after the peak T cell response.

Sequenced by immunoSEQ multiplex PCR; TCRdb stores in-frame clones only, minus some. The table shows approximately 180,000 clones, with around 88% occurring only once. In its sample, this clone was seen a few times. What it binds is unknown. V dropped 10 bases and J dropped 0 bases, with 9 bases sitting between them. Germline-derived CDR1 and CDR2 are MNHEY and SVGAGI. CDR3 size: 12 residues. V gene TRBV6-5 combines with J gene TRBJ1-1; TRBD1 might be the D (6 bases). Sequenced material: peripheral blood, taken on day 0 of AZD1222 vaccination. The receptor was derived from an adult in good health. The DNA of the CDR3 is TGTGCCACACAGGGAATGAACACTGAAGCTTTCTTT. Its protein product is CATQGMNTEAFF.